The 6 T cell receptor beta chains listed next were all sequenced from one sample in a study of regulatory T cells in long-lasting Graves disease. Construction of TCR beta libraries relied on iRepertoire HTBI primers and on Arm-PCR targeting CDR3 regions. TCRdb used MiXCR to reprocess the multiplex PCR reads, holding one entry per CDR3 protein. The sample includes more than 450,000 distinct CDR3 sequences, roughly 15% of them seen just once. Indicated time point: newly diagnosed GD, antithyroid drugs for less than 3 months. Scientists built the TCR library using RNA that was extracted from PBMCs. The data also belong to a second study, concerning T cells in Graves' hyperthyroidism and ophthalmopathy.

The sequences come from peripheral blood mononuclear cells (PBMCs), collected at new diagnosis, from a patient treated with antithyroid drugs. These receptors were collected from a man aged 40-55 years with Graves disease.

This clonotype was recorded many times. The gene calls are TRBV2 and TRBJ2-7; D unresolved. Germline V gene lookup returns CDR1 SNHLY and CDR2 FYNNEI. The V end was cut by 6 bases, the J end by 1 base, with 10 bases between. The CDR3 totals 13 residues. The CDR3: CASRIGGSYEQYF. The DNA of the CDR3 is TGTGCCAGCAGAATTGGTGGGTCCTACGAGCAGTACTTC.

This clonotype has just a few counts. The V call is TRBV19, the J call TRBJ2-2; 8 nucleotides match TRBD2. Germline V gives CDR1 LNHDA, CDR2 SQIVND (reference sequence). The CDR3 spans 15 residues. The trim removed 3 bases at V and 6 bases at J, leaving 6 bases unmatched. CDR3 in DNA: TGTGCCAGTAGTATTGTGACTAGCGTCCCCGGGGAGCTGTTTTTT. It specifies CASSIVTSVPGELFF. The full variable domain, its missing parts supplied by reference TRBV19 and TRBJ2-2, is DGGITQSPKYLFRKEGQNVTLSCEQNLNHDAMYWYRQDPGQGLRLIYYSQIVNDFQKGDIAEGYSVSREKKESFPLTVTSAQKNPTAFYLCASSIVTSVPGELFFGEGSRLTVL.

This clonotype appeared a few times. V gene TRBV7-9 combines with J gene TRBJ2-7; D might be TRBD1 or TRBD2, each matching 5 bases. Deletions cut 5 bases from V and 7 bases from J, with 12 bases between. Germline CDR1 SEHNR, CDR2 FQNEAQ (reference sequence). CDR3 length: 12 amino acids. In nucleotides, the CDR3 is TGTGCCAGCAGCCGGGGACCTGCGGAGCAGTACTTC. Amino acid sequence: CASSRGPAEQYF.

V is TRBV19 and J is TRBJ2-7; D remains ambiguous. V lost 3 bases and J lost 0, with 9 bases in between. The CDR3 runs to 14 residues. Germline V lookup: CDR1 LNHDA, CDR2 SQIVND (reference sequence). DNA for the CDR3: TGTGCCAGTAGTATGTCTCAAAGCTCCTACGAGCAGTACTTC. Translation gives CASSMSQSSYEQYF.

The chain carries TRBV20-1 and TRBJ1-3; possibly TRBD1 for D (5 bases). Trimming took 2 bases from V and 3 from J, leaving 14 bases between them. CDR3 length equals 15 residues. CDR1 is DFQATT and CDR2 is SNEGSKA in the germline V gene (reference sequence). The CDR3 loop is CSARTRGASGNTIYF. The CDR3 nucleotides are TGCAGTGCTAGAACGCGAGGGGCTAGTGGAAACACCATATATTTT.

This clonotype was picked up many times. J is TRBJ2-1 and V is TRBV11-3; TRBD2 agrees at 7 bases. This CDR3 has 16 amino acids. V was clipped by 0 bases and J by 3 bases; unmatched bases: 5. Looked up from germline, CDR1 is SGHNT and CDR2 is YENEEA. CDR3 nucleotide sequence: TGTGCCAGCAGCTTAGATTGGCCTAGCGGCTACAATGAGCAGTTCTTC. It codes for CASSLDWPSGYNEQFF.